Here is one T cell receptor (beta chain) with its context. Its antigen is undetermined. The sample belongs to a study of vaccination and CD4 T cells after COVID-19. Study at large: Control cultures were supplied with a CEFX pool, an HIV-1 Nef pool, or no peptide at all.

Sample treatment: 10-day PBMC culture with coronavirus spike peptide pools or control peptides (ViraFEST assay). Wells contained 1.9 million or so PBMCs each, and these were cultured with 8 to 10 IU/ml IL-2 and around 10 ug/ml peptide pools. The study sequenced cultured CD4+ T cell DNA using the Oncomine TCR Beta short-read assay. MiXCR was run by TCRdb on the PCR reads, yielding one entry per CDR3 protein. The sample has roughly 16,000 distinct CDR3 sequences; 65% to 85% are singletons. The trim removed 5 bases at V and 5 bases at J, leaving 4 bases unmatched. This CDR3 spans 13 amino acids. Germline CDR1 reads LNHDA; CDR2 reads SQIVND (reference sequence).

This specimen consisted of CD4+ T cells from blood, cultured in vitro, obtained after SARS-CoV-2 vaccination. The sequence came from a human donor who received a COVID-19 vaccine. The V gene is TRBV19, the J gene TRBJ1-2, with 8 positions matching TRBD1. The chain's CDR3 is CASSPRGLYGYTF. CDR3 sequence (DNA): TGTGCCAGTAGTCCCAGGGGGCTTTATGGCTACACCTTC.